This T cell receptor (beta chain) is from a study of cytomegalovirus exposure and HLA in healthy donors. Study observations and caveats: A missense variant in DCLRE1C was later tied to TCR beta V- and J-gene trimming. An Asian-associated ancestry cluster reportedly showed fewer N-insertions than the approximately 600-donor mean in a later analysis.

CDR1 and CDR2 (germline): SGHRS, YFSETQ. The CDR3 contains 14 residues. Trimming removed 7 bases from V and 2 bases from J, with 10 bases in between. Comments on this clone: Its matching antigen is unknown.

The primer mix had 60 Vbeta and 13 Jbeta primers. Per the original data handling: The authors later counted 75 million to 90 million unique TCR beta chains, some 10 million of them shared. TCRdb's copy holds only in-frame clones and misses some; the assay was immunoSEQ multiplex PCR. The D gene and trimming were derived from the DNA, and the V and J assignments and clone size from that table. The sample holds 100,000 to 150,000 clones, around three quarters seen once. The genes are TRBV5-1 and TRBJ2-6, with a possible D match to TRBD1 (6 bases). This TCR came from a man in his thirties or forties in good health and CMV-seronegative. The sequencing input was PBMCs. The CDR3 protein is CASRRQAGANVLTF. CDR3 bases: TGCGCCAGCCGGAGACAGGCTGGGGCCAACGTCCTGACTTTC.